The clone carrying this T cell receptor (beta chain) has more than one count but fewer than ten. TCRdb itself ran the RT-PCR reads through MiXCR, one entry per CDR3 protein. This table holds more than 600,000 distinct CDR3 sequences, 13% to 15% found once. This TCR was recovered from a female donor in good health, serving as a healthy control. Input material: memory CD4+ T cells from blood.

The DNA for the CDR3 is TGTGCCAGCAGTGAACAGATCATGAGCGGGGGAGGCACAGATACGCAGTATTTT. Residues: CASSEQIMSGGGTDTQYF. The J gene is TRBJ2-3, the V gene TRBV6-1, with 8 bases matching TRBD2. This CDR3 comprises 18 residues. V lost 2 bases and J lost 1; bases outside the gene matches: 11. Germline V gene sequence: CDR1 MNHNS, CDR2 SASEGT.